These T cell receptor beta chains were read from a single sample in a study of cytomegalovirus exposure and HLA in healthy donors. Measured with immunoSEQ multiplex PCR; TCRdb has only the in-frame clones, and not every one. This sample has about 94,000 clones, with 78% found just once. Material for sequencing was PBMCs. The receptor source for this set is a woman in her sixties in good health and CMV-seronegative. Each CDR3 is given without its conserved first and last residue.

v_call cdr3_aa
TRBV5-4 ASSYQGRSTDTQY
TRBV29-1 STAGGLSDTQY
TRBV11-2 ASTSSGEYYEQY
TRBV29-1 SGGKTNTGELF
TRBV25-1 ASSRGRNFAYEQY
TRBV6-5 ASSTSGDRGDTQY
TRBV7-9 ASSLFGTGGHIQY
TRBV7-9 ASSSTGYEQY
TRBV5-1 ASSAGQSSYNEQF
TRBV2 ASRTGVGELF
TRBV21-1 ATYRGGAGANVLT
TRBV7-2 ASSIEDRGGYEQY